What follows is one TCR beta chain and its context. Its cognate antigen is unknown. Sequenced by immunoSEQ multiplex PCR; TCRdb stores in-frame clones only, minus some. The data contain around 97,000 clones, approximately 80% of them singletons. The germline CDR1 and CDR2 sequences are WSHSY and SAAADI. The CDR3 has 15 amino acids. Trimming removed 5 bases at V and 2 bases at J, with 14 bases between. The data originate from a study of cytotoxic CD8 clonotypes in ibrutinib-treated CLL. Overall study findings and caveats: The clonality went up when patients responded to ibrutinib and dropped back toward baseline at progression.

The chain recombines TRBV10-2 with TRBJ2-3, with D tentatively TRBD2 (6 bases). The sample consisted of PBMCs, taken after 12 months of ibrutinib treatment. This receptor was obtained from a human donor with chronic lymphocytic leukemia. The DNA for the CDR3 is TGCGCCAGCAGTTACTTAGCGGACCCCACAGATACGCAGTATTTT. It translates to CASSYLADPTDTQYF.